Listed below are T cell receptor beta chains from one sample, sequenced in a study of blood T cell repertoires in COVID-19. This table comes from immunoSEQ multiplex PCR, and its TCRdb copy is limited to in-frame clones, with some not included. This sample carries under 200,000 clones, roughly 84% of them seen once, and the ten largest clones take around 5%. Material for sequencing was peripheral blood. Receptors were obtained from a woman between 50 and 59 years old with COVID-19, enrolled during active disease. Each CDR3 is given with its conserved first and last residue. D genes are given only for firm matches. For some rows the clone size is stated as once, few or many, or as a class when expanded; others skip it.

j_gene: TRBJ2-3
v_gene: TRBV11-3
abundance: NA
d_gene: NA
CDR3nt: TGTGCCAGCAGCTTGCAGAGCACAGATACGCAGTATTTT
CDR3aa: CASSLQSTDTQYF

j_gene: TRBJ2-3
v_gene: TRBV3-1/TRBV3-2
abundance: NA
d_gene: TRBD2
CDR3nt: TGTGCCAGCAGCCAAGTCCTAAGGACTAGCGGGGGTCGGAATACGCAGTATTTT
CDR3aa: CASSQVLRTSGGRNTQYF

j_gene: TRBJ2-5
v_gene: TRBV7-3
abundance: NA
d_gene: TRBD2
CDR3nt: TGTGCCAGCAGCCTTAGCGGGGAGACCCAGTACTTC
CDR3aa: CASSLSGETQYF

j_gene: TRBJ2-7
v_gene: TRBV10-3
abundance: NA
d_gene: TRBD1
CDR3nt: TGTGCCATCAGCCCTGATGTGGGACAGGGCTCTTACGAGCAGTACTTC
CDR3aa: CAISPDVGQGSYEQYF

j_gene: TRBJ1-2
v_gene: TRBV7-2
abundance: NA
d_gene: TRBD1
CDR3nt: TGTGCCAGCAGCTCGGGACAGGTCTTTTATGGCTACACCTTC
CDR3aa: CASSSGQVFYGYTF

j_gene: TRBJ1-1
v_gene: TRBV27
abundance: NA
d_gene: TRBD1
CDR3nt: TGTGCCAGCAGTCCTGGGACAGGGAGGGACACTGAAGCTTTCTTT
CDR3aa: CASSPGTGRDTEAFF

j_gene: TRBJ1-1
v_gene: TRBV10-1
abundance: NA
d_gene: NA
CDR3nt: TGCGCCAGCAGTGAGTCGACTTTCAGGGCTGAAGCTTTCTTT
CDR3aa: CASSESTFRAEAFF

j_gene: TRBJ1-1
v_gene: TRBV30
abundance: NA
d_gene: NA
CDR3nt: TGTGCCTGGATTATAGGGGACACTGAAGCTTTCTTT
CDR3aa: CAWIIGDTEAFF

j_gene: TRBJ2-7
v_gene: TRBV27
abundance: NA
d_gene: TRBD1
CDR3nt: TGTGCCAGCAGTTCCGGGACAGGCAAAGAGCAGTACTTC
CDR3aa: CASSSGTGKEQYF

j_gene: TRBJ1-1
v_gene: TRBV4-1
abundance: NA
d_gene: TRBD1
CDR3nt: TGCGCCAGCAGCCGGGACAGGAACACTGAAGCTTTCTTT
CDR3aa: CASSRDRNTEAFF

j_gene: TRBJ2-5
v_gene: TRBV7-7
abundance: few
d_gene: NA
CDR3nt: TGTGCCAGCAGCTTAGTGGACAGTTTGGAGACCCAGTACTTC
CDR3aa: CASSLVDSLETQYF

j_gene: TRBJ1-2
v_gene: TRBV2
abundance: NA
d_gene: TRBD1
CDR3nt: TGTGCCAGCAGTAATAGACAGGGCTTTGGCTACACCTTC
CDR3aa: CASSNRQGFGYTF

j_gene: TRBJ2-1
v_gene: TRBV5-1
abundance: NA
d_gene: TRBD2
CDR3nt: TGCGCCAGCTCTCCGGGGGGGGTCTCCTACAATGAGCAGTTCTTC
CDR3aa: CASSPGGVSYNEQFF

j_gene: TRBJ2-5
v_gene: TRBV3-1/TRBV3-2
abundance: NA
d_gene: TRBD2
CDR3nt: TGTGTCAGCAGACCAAGCGGGGGGGCGTCGGAGACCCAGTACTTC
CDR3aa: CVSRPSGGASETQYF

j_gene: TRBJ2-5
v_gene: TRBV14
abundance: once
d_gene: TRBD2
CDR3nt: TGTGCCAGCAGCCGGACTAGCGGGGACGAGACCCAGTACTTC
CDR3aa: CASSRTSGDETQYF

j_gene: TRBJ2-5
v_gene: TRBV28
abundance: NA
d_gene: TRBD1
CDR3nt: TGTGCCAGCAGGGGGGACAGGGGAGAGACCCAGTACTTC
CDR3aa: CASRGDRGETQYF

j_gene: TRBJ1-1
v_gene: TRBV28
abundance: NA
d_gene: NA
CDR3nt: TGTGCCAGCAGTTTGGTCGGTCGGAGTGAAGCTTTCTTT
CDR3aa: CASSLVGRSEAFF

j_gene: TRBJ2-3
v_gene: TRBV10-2
abundance: NA
d_gene: TRBD1
CDR3nt: TGCGCCAGCACCAGAAGACAGGGGGCTTCTGGCACAGATACGCAGTATTTT
CDR3aa: CASTRRQGASGTDTQYF

j_gene: TRBJ2-3
v_gene: TRBV7-9
abundance: NA
d_gene: TRBD2
CDR3nt: TGTGCCAGCAGCTCAGCGGGGCCTCTCACAGATACGCAGTATTTT
CDR3aa: CASSSAGPLTDTQYF

j_gene: TRBJ2-1
v_gene: TRBV10-3
abundance: NA
d_gene: TRBD2
CDR3nt: TGTGCCATCAGTGAGCCAGGACGCGGGGGGAAGAATGAGCAGTTCTTC
CDR3aa: CAISEPGRGGKNEQFF

j_gene: TRBJ2-7
v_gene: TRBV4-1
abundance: NA
d_gene: NA
CDR3nt: TGCGCCAGCAGCCAAGAGGGCAGCTACGAGCAGTACTTC
CDR3aa: CASSQEGSYEQYF

j_gene: TRBJ2-3
v_gene: TRBV6-2/TRBV6-3
abundance: NA
d_gene: NA
CDR3nt: TGTGCCAGCAGTTATCCTGATACGCAGTATTTT
CDR3aa: CASSYPDTQYF

j_gene: TRBJ2-3
v_gene: TRBV11-3
abundance: NA
d_gene: TRBD2
CDR3nt: TGTGCCAGCAGTAAAGGTGGCGGGGGGGCCGCAGATACGCAGTATTTT
CDR3aa: CASSKGGGGAADTQYF

j_gene: TRBJ2-7
v_gene: TRBV6-5
abundance: NA
d_gene: NA
CDR3nt: TGTGCCAGCAGTTCCCTTTGGGGAGCGGTCTACGAGCAGTACTTC
CDR3aa: CASSSLWGAVYEQYF

j_gene: TRBJ1-1
v_gene: TRBV4-1
abundance: NA
d_gene: NA
CDR3nt: TGCGCCAGCAGCCAAGAGCACAGGGAGATAGGCACTGAAGCTTTCTTT
CDR3aa: CASSQEHREIGTEAFF

j_gene: TRBJ1-2
v_gene: TRBV2
abundance: NA
d_gene: NA
CDR3nt: TGTGCCAGCAGTCGAGTGGGGGCGGGTGAGGATGGCTACACCTTC
CDR3aa: CASSRVGAGEDGYTF

j_gene: TRBJ1-3
v_gene: TRBV28
abundance: few
d_gene: NA
CDR3nt: TGTGCCAGCAGTGCTATGGGGCCGGGAAACACCATATATTTT
CDR3aa: CASSAMGPGNTIYF

j_gene: TRBJ1-5
v_gene: TRBV6-2/TRBV6-3
abundance: NA
d_gene: TRBD1
CDR3nt: TGTGCCAGCAGTAAACCGGGACAGGGTACGCAGCCCCAGCATTTT
CDR3aa: CASSKPGQGTQPQHF

j_gene: TRBJ1-2
v_gene: TRBV27
abundance: NA
d_gene: TRBD1
CDR3nt: TGTGCCAGCAGTTTGGACAGGGACTCTTATGGCTACACCTTC
CDR3aa: CASSLDRDSYGYTF

j_gene: TRBJ2-1
v_gene: TRBV6-6
abundance: few
d_gene: NA
CDR3nt: TGCGACTGGGACTTCCCCTCCTCCTACAATGAGCAGTTCTTC
CDR3aa: CDWDFPSSYNEQFF

j_gene: TRBJ2-5
v_gene: TRBV29-1
abundance: NA
d_gene: NA
CDR3nt: TGCAGCGGTGCCCTATCCCAAGAGACCCAGTACTTC
CDR3aa: CSGALSQETQYF

j_gene: TRBJ1-1
v_gene: TRBV18
abundance: NA
d_gene: NA
CDR3nt: TGTGCCAGCTCATTGGACAGAACCGAGGCTTTCTTT
CDR3aa: CASSLDRTEAFF

j_gene: TRBJ2-3
v_gene: TRBV6-2/TRBV6-3
abundance: NA
d_gene: TRBD2
CDR3nt: TGTGCCAGCAGCCTTACTAGCGGGGGGTACACAGATACGCAGTATTTT
CDR3aa: CASSLTSGGYTDTQYF

j_gene: TRBJ2-7
v_gene: TRBV7-9
abundance: NA
d_gene: TRBD1
CDR3nt: TGTGCCAGCAGCTTACAGGGGGCGCGGGAGCAGTACTTC
CDR3aa: CASSLQGAREQYF

j_gene: TRBJ2-2
v_gene: TRBV11-1
abundance: NA
d_gene: TRBD1
CDR3nt: TGTGCCAGCAGCACGAGACAGGGGAACACCGGGGAGCTGTTTTTT
CDR3aa: CASSTRQGNTGELFF

j_gene: TRBJ2-1
v_gene: TRBV10-2
abundance: NA
d_gene: NA
CDR3nt: TGCGCCAGCAGTGAGTCGATAGGGGGTGAGCAGTTCTTC
CDR3aa: CASSESIGGEQFF

j_gene: TRBJ2-1
v_gene: TRBV5-1
abundance: once
d_gene: NA
CDR3nt: TGCGCCAGCAGCTTGCTACAGGGCTCCTACAATGAGCAGTTCTTC
CDR3aa: CASSLLQGSYNEQFF

j_gene: TRBJ1-2
v_gene: TRBV7-2
abundance: NA
d_gene: NA
CDR3nt: TGTGCCAGCAGCGCACACAGGGTTGTCTTCTATGGCTACACCTTC
CDR3aa: CASSAHRVVFYGYTF

j_gene: TRBJ2-5
v_gene: TRBV2
abundance: NA
d_gene: TRBD1
CDR3nt: TGTGCCAGCAAGGGACAGCCCCAAGAGACCCAGTACTTC
CDR3aa: CASKGQPQETQYF

j_gene: TRBJ1-5
v_gene: TRBV9
abundance: NA
d_gene: NA
CDR3nt: TGTGCCAGCAGCGCAGGAGGGTCGGGGAATCAGCCCCAGCATTTT
CDR3aa: CASSAGGSGNQPQHF

j_gene: TRBJ1-1
v_gene: TRBV11-2
abundance: NA
d_gene: TRBD1
CDR3nt: TGTGCCAGCAGCTGGGGACAGACGAACACTGAAGCTTTCTTT
CDR3aa: CASSWGQTNTEAFF

j_gene: TRBJ2-2
v_gene: TRBV7-3
abundance: NA
d_gene: TRBD2
CDR3nt: TGTGCCAGCAGCTTAGGGACTAGCTCCGGGGAGCTGTTTTTT
CDR3aa: CASSLGTSSGELFF

j_gene: TRBJ1-1
v_gene: TRBV11-2
abundance: NA
d_gene: NA
CDR3nt: TGTGCCAGCAGCTTAGCGGGGACTTCTGAAGCTTTCTTT
CDR3aa: CASSLAGTSEAFF

j_gene: TRBJ2-5
v_gene: TRBV2
abundance: NA
d_gene: NA
CDR3nt: TGTGCCAGCGGTGTCAGCCAAGAGACCCAGTACTTC
CDR3aa: CASGVSQETQYF

j_gene: TRBJ2-6
v_gene: TRBV4-2
abundance: NA
d_gene: TRBD2
CDR3nt: TGTGCCAGCAGCGACTCGGCGGGGGTTGGGGCCAACGTCCTGACTTTC
CDR3aa: CASSDSAGVGANVLTF

j_gene: TRBJ1-2
v_gene: TRBV30
abundance: NA
d_gene: TRBD1
CDR3nt: TGTGCCTGCAGAGTGTCAGGGGGCTATGGCTACACCTTC
CDR3aa: CACRVSGGYGYTF

j_gene: TRBJ2-7
v_gene: TRBV7-9
abundance: NA
d_gene: TRBD1
CDR3nt: TGTGCCAGCAGCACCCGACAGGGCCTCTTCTCCTACGAGCAGTACTTC
CDR3aa: CASSTRQGLFSYEQYF

j_gene: TRBJ1-4
v_gene: TRBV5-1
abundance: NA
d_gene: TRBD1
CDR3nt: TGCGCCAGCAGCTTGGGGACCGGACAGGGGAGGGATGAAAAACTGTTTTTT
CDR3aa: CASSLGTGQGRDEKLFF

j_gene: TRBJ2-5
v_gene: TRBV3-1/TRBV3-2
abundance: NA
d_gene: TRBD2
CDR3nt: TGTGCCAGCAGCCAACGGGGGGGCCAACAAGAGACCCAGTACTTC
CDR3aa: CASSQRGGQQETQYF

j_gene: TRBJ2-7
v_gene: TRBV11-2
abundance: NA
d_gene: NA
CDR3nt: TGTGCCAGCGGCCAGGGATACGAGCAGTACTTC
CDR3aa: CASGQGYEQYF

j_gene: TRBJ2-7
v_gene: TRBV27
abundance: NA
d_gene: NA
CDR3nt: TGTGCCAGCAGTCCCACCGACAGCTACGAGCAGTACTTC
CDR3aa: CASSPTDSYEQYF

j_gene: TRBJ1-2
v_gene: TRBV5-4
abundance: NA
d_gene: NA
CDR3nt: TGTGCCAGCAGCCAAAAGGGGGGGCACATCTATGGCTACACCTTC
CDR3aa: CASSQKGGHIYGYTF

j_gene: TRBJ1-4
v_gene: TRBV11-3
abundance: NA
d_gene: NA
CDR3nt: TGTGCCAGCAGCTTAGCTGTGAATGAAAAACTGTTTTTT
CDR3aa: CASSLAVNEKLFF

j_gene: TRBJ1-5
v_gene: TRBV6-1
abundance: NA
d_gene: TRBD1
CDR3nt: TGTGCCAGCAAGAGGGGGCAGAGTCAGCCCCAGCATTTT
CDR3aa: CASKRGQSQPQHF

j_gene: TRBJ1-1
v_gene: TRBV6-5
abundance: NA
d_gene: NA
CDR3nt: TGTGCCAGCAGTTATCACTCAAAATCCTGGAGCACTGAAGCTTTCTTT
CDR3aa: CASSYHSKSWSTEAFF

j_gene: TRBJ2-3
v_gene: TRBV18
abundance: NA
d_gene: TRBD2
CDR3nt: TGTGCCAGCTCACCCGGGGAGGGAGATACGCAGTATTTT
CDR3aa: CASSPGEGDTQYF

j_gene: TRBJ1-2
v_gene: TRBV6-6
abundance: NA
d_gene: NA
CDR3nt: TGTGCCAGCAAACCTCCTGGACAGACTAACTATGGCTACACCTTC
CDR3aa: CASKPPGQTNYGYTF